Listed here are 18 T cell receptor beta chains from one sample, sequenced in a study of CD8 T cells in ankylosing spondylitis. One entry per CDR3 protein results from TCRdb running MiXCR on the 5' RACE reads. The table includes 50,000 to 70,000 distinct CDR3 sequences, more than 5.5% detected once. Specimen: synovial fluid, either unsorted or a sorted T cell fraction (not recorded which). These TCRs come from a male donor with ankylosing spondylitis.

This clonotype was observed many times. A read error may produce the germline difference seen at one junction end. The chain recombines TRBV10-2 with TRBJ2-7; 11 nucleotides align to TRBD2. Germline CDR1 and CDR2: WSHSY and SAAADI. The CDR3 has 15 amino acids. Written as DNA, the CDR3 is TGCGCCAGCAGTGAGACGGGGACTAGCGGACTCCGCAGGCACTTC. Translating it yields CASSETGTSGLRRHF.

This clonotype was recorded at least ten times. V usage is TRBV7-2 and J usage is TRBJ2-5; no definite D call. CDR3 length: 12 amino acids. Germline lookup yields CDR1 SGHTA and CDR2 FQGNSA. V was pared by 3 bases and J by 5 bases, with 7 bases between. The CDR3, as DNA: TGTGCCAGCAGCTTTATGGGTGAGACCCAGTACTTC. It is translated as CASSFMGETQYF. Complete variable domain (other parts from reference TRBV7-2 and TRBJ2-5): GAGVSQSPSNKVTEKGKDVELRCDPISGHTALYWYRQSLGQGLEFLIYFQGNSAPDKSGLPSDRFSAERTGGSVSTLTIQRTQQEDSAVYLCASSFMGETQYFGPGTRLLVL.

This clonotype ranks as medium-sized (0.01 to 0.1%). V usage is TRBV5-1 and J usage is TRBJ2-1, with D unclear. This CDR3 has 12 amino acids. Germline CDR1 SGHRS, CDR2 YFSETQ. V was shortened by 4 bases and J by 7 bases, with 9 bases between the two germline ends. The CDR3 DNA is TGCGCCAGCAGCGACATGTTGAATGAGCAGTTCTTC. Encoded protein: CASSDMLNEQFF.

This clonotype was recorded a few times. The rearrangement uses TRBV20-1 and TRBJ1-5; D is unclear. The germline V and J ends were trimmed by 0 bases and 3 bases, with 9 bases remaining between them. The CDR3 spans 14 residues. From germline, CDR1 is DFQATT and CDR2 SNEGSKA (reference sequence). The CDR3 loop reads CSARDRQANQPQHF. DNA for the CDR3: TGCAGTGCTAGAGATCGGCAGGCCAATCAGCCCCAGCATTTT.

This clonotype showed up many times. J is TRBJ2-7 and V is TRBV9, with 7 bases fitting TRBD1. The V gene's germline CDR1 is SGDLS and CDR2 YYNGEE. The CDR3 length is 15 residues. The trim removed 4 bases at V and 2 bases at J, leaving 9 bases unmatched. The CDR3 loop reads CASSPTGMETYEQYF. CDR3 in DNA: TGTGCCAGCAGCCCGACAGGGATGGAGACCTACGAGCAGTACTTC.

This clonotype was seen repeatedly, ten times or more. V is TRBV12-3 or TRBV12-4 and J is TRBJ2-3; D could derive from TRBD1 or TRBD2 (5 bases each). This CDR3 has 15 amino acids. V was pared by 6 bases and J by 1 base, with 14 bases between. The CDR3 loop is CASSLLRGGTDTQYF. CDR3 in DNA: TGTGCCAGCAGCCTATTGAGAGGGGGCACAGATACGCAGTATTTT.

This clonotype showed up just a few times. CDR3 sequence: CASSLDRATQPQHF. CDR3 in DNA: TGTGCCAGCAGCTTGGACAGAGCGACTCAGCCCCAGCATTTT. V usage is TRBV11-2 and J usage is TRBJ1-5; perhaps TRBD1 as D (6 bases). The CDR3 covers 14 residues. Germline V gene sequence: CDR1 SGHAT, CDR2 FQNNGV. The V and J ends lost 3 bases and 6 bases respectively, with 12 bases between them.

The J gene is TRBJ2-7, the V gene TRBV27; no definite D call. V lost 6 bases and J 0 bases, leaving 12 bases between the germline ends. Germline V gives CDR1 MNHEY, CDR2 SMNVEV (reference sequence). There are 14 residues in the CDR3. The CDR3 nucleotides read TGTGCCAGCAGATTGACTGCCGCCTCCTACGAGCAGTACTTC. This gives the protein CASRLTAASYEQYF.

This clonotype is deemed medium-sized. The V gene is TRBV7-2, the J gene TRBJ1-6; D unresolved. Germline loops: CDR1 SGHTA, CDR2 FQGNSA. The V end was cut by 1 base, the J end by 4 bases, with 5 bases between. The CDR3 covers 14 residues. The CDR3 here is CASSLGRYNSPLHF. The CDR3 bases are TGTGCCAGCAGCTTAGGCCGGTATAATTCACCCCTCCACTTT.

This clonotype was observed a handful of times. The chain couples TRBV20-1 to TRBJ2-1, with 10 bases aligning to TRBD2. The CDR3 extends over 16 amino acids. The J segment lost 6 bases and the V segment lost 6 bases, leaving 14 bases of the junction unmatched. Germline CDR1 is DFQATT and CDR2 is SNEGSKA (reference sequence). This CDR3 is CSATPLLAGFLNEQFF. CDR3 DNA: TGCAGTGCCACCCCACTACTAGCGGGATTTCTCAATGAGCAGTTCTTC.

Ten or more counts support this clonotype. This sequence joins TRBV20-1 and TRBJ2-7, with TRBD1 identical over 9 bases. Trimming removed 5 bases from V and 4 bases from J; junction bases left unmatched: 9. This CDR3 spans 14 amino acids. The germline gives CDR1 DFQATT, CDR2 SNEGSKA (reference sequence). In nucleotides, the CDR3 is TGCAGTGCTCAAGGGACAGGGAGTTTGTACGAGCAGTACTTC. This gives the protein CSAQGTGSLYEQYF.

This clonotype was counted many times. This chain joins TRBV7-8 and TRBJ1-3, with a weak D call TRBD1 (5 bases). The CDR3 extends over 16 amino acids. V dropped 5 bases and J dropped 4 bases, with 18 bases sitting between them. The germline V gene has CDR1 SGHVS and CDR2 FQNEAQ. The CDR3 here is CASSPIRGTSGNTIYF. CDR3 DNA sequence: TGTGCCAGCAGCCCCATTCGGGGGACTTCCGGAAACACCATATATTTT.

This clonotype was recorded many times. This chain connects TRBV12-5 to TRBJ2-5, with TRBD1 matching over 7 bases. With V trimmed by 6 bases and J by 2 bases, 6 bases remained unmatched. The V gene's germline CDR1 is LGHNT and CDR2 FRNRAP. This CDR3 is 14 amino acids long. The CDR3 DNA is TGTGCTAGTGGCCGCCGGACAGGTCAAGAGACCCAGTACTTC. Translated: CASGRRTGQETQYF.

There are a few counts of this clonotype. The CDR3: CASSITLAGGPNEQFF. The CDR3 nucleotides are TGTGCCAGCAGCATTACGCTAGCGGGAGGGCCGAATGAGCAGTTCTTC. The rearrangement uses TRBV7-3 and TRBJ2-1; 12 nucleotides match TRBD2. J gave up 7 bases and V 5 bases, and 9 bases lay outside the gene matches. The CDR3 extends over 16 amino acids. CDR1 is SGHTA, CDR2 FQGTGA, per germline. Combining the CDR3 with reference TRBV7-3 and TRBJ2-1 gives the whole variable domain GAGVSQTPSNKVTEKGKYVELRCDPISGHTALYWYRQSLGQGPEFLIYFQGTGAADDSGLPNDRFFAVRPEGSVSTLKIQRTERGDSAVYLCASSITLAGGPNEQFFGPGTRLTVL.

Many counts were recorded for this clonotype. The chain carries TRBV11-2 and TRBJ2-1; D is perhaps TRBD2 (5 bases). This CDR3 is 14 amino acids long. Germline CDR1 reads SGHAT; CDR2 reads FQNNGV. With 5 bases removed from V and 2 bases from J, the gap between germline ends came to 10 bases. The CDR3 bases are TGTGCCAGCAGCCCCAGCGGTACCTACAATGAGCAGTTCTTC. Its protein product is CASSPSGTYNEQFF.

This clonotype was seen a handful of times. The chain joins TRBV20-1 to TRBJ1-2, with 8 bases aligning to TRBD1. J lost 10 bases, V lost 6 bases, and 7 bases had no gene match. Germline values: CDR1 DFQATT, CDR2 SNEGSKA (reference sequence). The CDR3 is 11 amino acids. The CDR3 here is CSAAGTGAYTF. CDR3 DNA: TGCAGTGCGGCCGGGACAGGCGCCTACACCTTC.

This clonotype was found many times. The J gene is TRBJ2-1, the V gene TRBV6-4; tentative D call: TRBD2 (6 bases). The germline V gene has CDR1 MRHNA and CDR2 SNTAGT. This CDR3 is built from 13 residues. V lost 6 bases and J 7 bases, leaving 13 bases between the germline ends. In DNA, the CDR3 is TGTGCCAGCAGCCGTTTCCGGGAGAATGAGCAGTTCTTC. Translation: CASSRFRENEQFF.

The V gene is TRBV6-2 or TRBV6-3, the J gene TRBJ2-1; D ambiguous. Germline CDR1 reads MNHEY; CDR2 reads SVGEGT. Trimming took off 6 bases at V and 0 bases at J, with 15 bases between the two ends. CDR3 length equals 16 residues. In DNA form, the CDR3 reads TGTGCCAGCAGCTCGGCCGGGCAGCCCTCCTACAATGAGCAGTTCTTC. This codes for CASSSAGQPSYNEQFF.